The rows below give T cell receptor beta chains drawn from one sample of a study of radiotherapy plus CTLA-4 blockade in lung cancer. Profiled with immunoSEQ multiplex PCR; TCRdb holds only in-frame clones, not every one. The top ten hold roughly 4% of the sample, which has about 60,000 clones, around four fifths seen once. The sample here was peripheral blood, taken from a patient treated with radiotherapy plus ipilimumab. The receptors originated from a human donor with non-small cell lung cancer who had a partial response to radiotherapy plus ipilimumab. CDR3s include the opening cysteine and the closing phenylalanine or tryptophan. A D gene is named only where the DNA matches it firmly. Only part of the rows carry a size: once, few, many, or a class if the clone is expanded.

-	TRBV6-6	-	TRBJ1-1	16	TGTGCCAGCAGTTACTCCCTTGAAGACTTCAGAGAGGGAGCTTTCTTT	CASSYSLEDFREGAFF
TRBD2	TRBV11-2	few	TRBJ2-3	14	TGTGCCAGCAGGAGCGGGGGAGGCACAGATACGCAGTATTTT	CASRSGGGTDTQYF
-	TRBV2	-	TRBJ2-7	14	TGTGCCAGCAACCCCTCGCGGTTCCTCTACGAGCAGTACTTC	CASNPSRFLYEQYF
-	TRBV7-3	few	TRBJ2-2	15	TGTGCCAGCAGCGTGAGGGGGGGGAACACCGGGGAGCTGTTTTTT	CASSVRGGNTGELFF
TRBD2	TRBV9	-	TRBJ2-2	17	TGTGCCAGCAGCGGGAATCCAGCGGGGGCGAACACCGGGGAGCTGTTTTTT	CASSGNPAGANTGELFF
-	TRBV19	-	TRBJ2-5	16	TGTGCCAGTAGTATATCAGGGTCGGTGTCCCAAGAGACCCAGTACTTC	CASSISGSVSQETQYF
-	TRBV18	once	TRBJ1-1	14	TGTGCCAGCTCAAGAACCCAGGAGAACACTGAAGCTTTCTTT	CASSRTQENTEAFF
TRBD1	TRBV28	-	TRBJ1-5	16	TGTGCCAGCAGCCGGGACAGGAGATATAGCAATCAGCCCCAGCATTTT	CASSRDRRYSNQPQHF
-	TRBV4-1	-	TRBJ2-2	14	TGCGCCAGCAGCCTTCGGGAGAACACCGGGGAGCTGTTTTTT	CASSLRENTGELFF
-	TRBV4-1	many	TRBJ1-2	20	TGCGCCAGCAGCCAAGATATGACAGTTACCTGGACAGAGAGCAACTATGGCTACACCTTC	CASSQDMTVTWTESNYGYTF
TRBD2	TRBV5-1	-	TRBJ2-7	15	TGCGCCAGCAGCTTGGAAGCGGGGGGGTCCTACGAGCAGTACTTC	CASSLEAGGSYEQYF
TRBD1	TRBV28	-	TRBJ1-5	15	TGTGCCAGCATTGTGACAGGGAATAGCAATCAGCCCCAGCATTTT	CASIVTGNSNQPQHF
-	TRBV6-1	-	TRBJ2-7	13	TGTGCCAGCAGTGAAGCGCGTGTTGGCGAGCAGTACTTC	CASSEARVGEQYF
-	TRBV29-1	-	TRBJ2-1	14	TGCAGCGTTGAAGGCGGGGAATCCTACAATGAGCAGTTCTTC	CSVEGGESYNEQFF
-	TRBV5-1	-	TRBJ2-3	14	TGCGCCAGCAGCCCCGAATGGCGCACAGATACGCAGTATTTT	CASSPEWRTDTQYF
-	TRBV18	-	TRBJ1-2	13	TGTGCCAGCTCACCACTTGACAGCTATGGCTACACCTTC	CASSPLDSYGYTF